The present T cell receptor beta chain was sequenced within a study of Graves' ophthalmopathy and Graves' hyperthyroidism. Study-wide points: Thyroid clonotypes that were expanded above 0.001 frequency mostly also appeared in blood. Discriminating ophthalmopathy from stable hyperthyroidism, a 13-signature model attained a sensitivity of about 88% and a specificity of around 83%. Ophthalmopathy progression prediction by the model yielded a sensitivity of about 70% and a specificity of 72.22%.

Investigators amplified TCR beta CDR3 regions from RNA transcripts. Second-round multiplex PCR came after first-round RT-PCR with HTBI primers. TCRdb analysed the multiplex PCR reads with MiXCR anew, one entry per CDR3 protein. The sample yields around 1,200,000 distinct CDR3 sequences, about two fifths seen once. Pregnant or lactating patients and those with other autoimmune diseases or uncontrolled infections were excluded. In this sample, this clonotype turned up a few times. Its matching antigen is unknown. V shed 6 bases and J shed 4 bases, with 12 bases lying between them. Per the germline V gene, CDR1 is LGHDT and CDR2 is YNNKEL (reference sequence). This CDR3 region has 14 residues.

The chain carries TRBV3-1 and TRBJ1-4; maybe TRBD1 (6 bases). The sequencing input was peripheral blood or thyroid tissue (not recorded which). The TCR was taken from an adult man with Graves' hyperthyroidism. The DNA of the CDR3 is TGTGCCAGCAGTCCGACAGGAAGTAATGAAAAACTGTTTTTT. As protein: CASSPTGSNEKLFF.